These 19 T cell receptor beta chains were all obtained from the same sample, sequenced in a study of lymphopenia after photon versus proton radiotherapy. Produced via immunoSEQ multiplex PCR; TCRdb's table is partial and in-frame only. Of approximately 40,000 clones in the sample, approximately 86% were seen once. Sequenced here: peripheral blood, sampled from a patient treated with proton-based radiotherapy. These receptors came from a woman between 65 and 79 years old with pancreatic cancer. Some clones in this sample may be carry-over from other donors' samples.

This clone was seen only once. V is TRBV5-1 and J is TRBJ2-7; 7 nucleotides match TRBD2. The CDR3 has 15 residues. Trimming removed 0 bases from V and 2 bases from J; junction bases left unmatched: 5. The germline V gene encodes CDR1 SGHRS and CDR2 YFSETQ. CDR3 nucleotide sequence: TGCGCCAGCAGCTTGGGGGGACTACGCCCCTACGAGCAGTACTTC. Translation gives CASSLGGLRPYEQYF.

The chain is built from TRBV4-1 and TRBJ2-7; tentative D call: TRBD1 (6 bases). V was clipped by 0 bases and J by 2 bases, with 14 bases between them. The CDR3 consists of 16 residues. Germline V gene lookup returns CDR1 MGHRA and CDR2 YSYEKL. CDR3 sequence (DNA): TGCGCCAGCAGCCAAGATTATGGCACAGGGACCTACGAGCAGTACTTC. Translated: CASSQDYGTGTYEQYF.

The chain is built from TRBV5-1 and TRBJ1-2, with D hard to call. Germline CDR1 is SGHRS and CDR2 is YFSETQ. CDR3 length: 13 residues. Deletions cut 4 bases from V and 7 bases from J, with 14 bases between. The CDR3 region is CASSRTDPGGYTF. DNA of the CDR3: TGCGCCAGCAGCCGGACGGATCCAGGTGGCTACACCTTC.

The chain has TRBV27 and TRBJ2-5, with 9 bases aligning to TRBD1. CDR3 length equals 16 residues. Germline V gives CDR1 MNHEY, CDR2 SMNVEV (reference sequence). J lost 5 bases, V lost 2 bases, and 9 bases had no gene match. The CDR3 sequence is CASSLETGGGWETQYF. CDR3 in DNA: TGTGCCAGCAGTTTAGAGACAGGGGGTGGATGGGAGACCCAGTACTTC.

This chain joins TRBV6-5 and TRBJ2-3; 7 nucleotides match TRBD2. CDR1 and CDR2 from the germline V gene are MNHEY and SVGAGI. The CDR3 length is 13 residues. V shed 11 bases and J 0 bases; nucleotides not matched to a gene: 5. The DNA for the CDR3 is TGTGCCGCGGGGGACTATAGCACAGATACGCAGTATTTT. Translating gives CAAGDYSTDTQYF.

The chain recombines TRBV5-6 with TRBJ2-1; 12 bases match TRBD2. With V trimmed by 3 bases and J by 5 bases, 3 bases remained unmatched. This CDR3 is 15 amino acids long. CDR1 SGHDT and CDR2 YYEEEE come from the germline V gene. The CDR3 nucleotides read TGTGCCAGCAGCTCTAGCGGGAGGGCCGACAATGAGCAGTTCTTC. It specifies CASSSSGRADNEQFF. The full variable domain, with the rest looked up from reference TRBV5-6 and TRBJ2-1, is DAGVTQSPTHLIKTRGQQVTLRCSPKSGHDTVSWYQQALGQGPQFIFQYYEEEERQRGNFPDRFSGHQFPNYSSELNVNALLLGDSALYLCASSSSGRADNEQFFGPGTRLTVL.

The chain carries TRBV21-1 and TRBJ1-1. TRBV21-1 is a documented pseudogene. CDR3 size: 11 residues. As DNA, the CDR3 is TGTGCCAGCAGCCGCCGGGAGGGAGCTTTCTTT. Translation: CASSRREGAFF.

V usage is TRBV5-4 and J usage is TRBJ2-5; 7 nucleotides match TRBD2. This CDR3 contains 14 residues. The germline V gene has CDR1 SGHNT and CDR2 YYREEE (reference sequence). The junction had 1 base not matched to a gene; V was cut back by 0 bases and J by 2 bases. The CDR3 DNA reads TGTGCCAGCAGCTTGGGACTAGCTCAAGAGACCCAGTACTTC. As protein: CASSLGLAQETQYF. The whole variable domain, filled in from reference TRBV5-4 and TRBJ2-5, reads ETGVTQSPTHLIKTRGQQVTLRCSSQSGHNTVSWYQQALGQGPQFIFQYYREEENGRGNFPPRFSGLQFPNYSSELNVNALELDDSALYLCASSLGLAQETQYFGPGTRLLVL.

This chain joins TRBV5-1 and TRBJ1-1; weak D call: TRBD1 (6 bases). The CDR3 extends over 14 amino acids. The germline V gene encodes CDR1 SGHRS and CDR2 YFSETQ. Between the trimmed V and J ends, which lost 5 bases and 4 bases, there was a span of 15 bases. The CDR3 is CASRKSTGSTEAFF. The CDR3, as DNA: TGCGCCAGCAGAAAATCGACAGGTTCCACTGAAGCTTTCTTT.

This clone was picked up a small number of times. The chain employs TRBV6-1 and TRBJ1-1, with 7 positions matching TRBD1. The V gene end was trimmed by 3 bases and the J gene end by 3 bases; junction bases not matched to a gene: 4. Germline loops: CDR1 MNHNS, CDR2 SASEGT. The CDR3 is made up of 14 amino acids. The CDR3 DNA is TGTGCCAGCAGTGATAAGGGGGCTCACACTGAAGCTTTCTTT. It specifies CASSDKGAHTEAFF.

The J gene is TRBJ2-2, the V gene TRBV9; perhaps TRBD2 as D (6 bases). The CDR3 length is 14 residues. Trimming shortened V by 4 bases and J by 4 bases, and 11 bases separated the two germline ends. Germline values: CDR1 SGDLS, CDR2 YYNGEE. CDR3 region: CASSSNSGTGELFF. For the CDR3, the DNA is TGTGCCAGCAGCTCAAATAGCGGCACCGGGGAGCTGTTTTTT.

The chain carries TRBV6-6 and TRBJ2-3; D possibly matches TRBD1 or TRBD2 (5 bases each). This CDR3 has 15 amino acids. V dropped 5 bases and J dropped 2 bases, with 14 bases sitting between them. Germline CDR1 and CDR2: MNHNY and SVGAGI (reference sequence). CDR3 sequence: CASSPRGGPTDTQYF. CDR3 DNA sequence: TGTGCCAGCAGTCCCCGGGGCGGGCCCACAGATACGCAGTATTTT.

This rearrangement joins TRBV29-1 to TRBJ1-2, with D unresolved. This CDR3 is built from 11 residues. CDR1 and CDR2 from the germline V gene are SQVTM and ANQGSEA. Trimming pared 4 bases from V and 5 bases from J, leaving 8 bases between. The CDR3 region has the DNA TGCAGCGTTGGGGCCCAATATGGCTACACCTTC. This sequence encodes CSVGAQYGYTF.

A single count supports this clone. The V call is TRBV4-3, the J call TRBJ1-1, with D possibly matching TRBD1 (5 bases). With 2 bases removed from V and 0 bases from J, the gap between germline ends came to 7 bases. The CDR3 is made up of 14 amino acids. CDR1 is LGHNA and CDR2 is YSLEER in the germline V gene. The CDR3: CASSQRGLNTEAFF. CDR3 bases: TGCGCCAGCAGCCAAAGGGGCTTGAACACTGAAGCTTTCTTT.

The V gene is TRBV7-9, the J gene TRBJ1-5; 11 bases align to TRBD1. V trimming: 5 bases; J trimming: 7 bases; junction bases outside the gene matches: 7. The CDR3 length is 15 residues. Germline V gene data show CDR1 as SEHNR and CDR2 as FQNEAQ (reference sequence). For the CDR3, the DNA is TGTGCCAGCAGCGAAGGACAGGGGGCGAGGCAGCCCCAGCATTTT. The encoded protein is CASSEGQGARQPQHF. The full variable domain, completed using reference TRBV7-9 and TRBJ1-5, is DTGVSQNPRHKITKRGQNVTFRCDPISEHNRLYWYRQTLGQGPEFLTYFQNEAQLEKSRLLSDRFSAERPKGSFSTLEIQRTEQGDSAMYLCASSEGQGARQPQHFGDGTRLSIL.

V and J are TRBV2 and TRBJ2-7; D perhaps matches TRBD1 (12 bases). The CDR3 totals 24 residues. Germline V gene data show CDR1 as SNHLY and CDR2 as FYNNEI. V lost 0 bases to trimming and J lost 0 bases, with 36 bases between them. This chain's CDR3 is CASSEALRDRGLGLAGSSSYEQYF. In nucleotides, the CDR3 is TGTGCCAGCAGTGAAGCGCTTAGGGACAGGGGGCTCGGACTAGCGGGTTCAAGCTCCTACGAGCAGTACTTC.

This clone has a handful of counts. CDR3 sequence: CSSNGSSTTLGEQYF. DNA for the CDR3: TGCAGCTCGAACGGCAGTTCGACGACTTTGGGCGAGCAGTACTTC. The chain employs TRBV29-1 and TRBJ2-7; D gene unclear. CDR1 is SQVTM and CDR2 is ANQGSEA in the germline V gene. The CDR3 consists of 15 residues. The V end lost 8 bases, the J end lost 6 bases, and 26 bases lay between the germline ends.

This chain uses TRBV4-1 with TRBJ1-1, with 7 bases lining up with TRBD1. CDR1 and CDR2 (germline): MGHRA, YSYEKL. V trimming: 0 bases; J trimming: 0 bases; junction bases outside the gene matches: 7. The CDR3 totals 17 residues. Here the CDR3 reads CASSQDVAGGLNTEAFF. The CDR3 bases are TGCGCCAGCAGCCAAGATGTGGCAGGGGGGTTGAACACTGAAGCTTTCTTT.

The rearrangement joins TRBV19 to TRBJ2-3, with 10 bases aligning to TRBD2. Germline CDR1 is LNHDA and CDR2 is SQIVND (reference sequence). V gave up 4 bases and J gave up 0 bases; unmatched junction bases: 1. The CDR3 has 15 residues. The CDR3 DNA sequence: TGTGCCAGTAGTAGGACTAGCGGTAGCACAGATACGCAGTATTTT. Its translation: CASSRTSGSTDTQYF.